This paragraph reports one T cell receptor (beta chain). Its antigen is as yet unknown. Profiling relied on immunoSEQ multiplex PCR, and the TCRdb table lists in-frame clones only, not all of them. The table includes tens of thousands of clones, less than 90% detected once. During the collection period, no donor immune events like infections were recorded. This sample stems from a study of identifying expanded T cells in peripheral blood. Study results and caveats: Approximately two-week clone count variance significantly increased as total template count grew. Around 1.2 clones differed between technical replicates, versus approximately 16 and 20 over time.

Trimming left V 1 base short and J 2 bases short, with 12 bases between. The CDR3 is 15 amino acids. In germline, CDR1 is SGHDT, CDR2 YYEEEE. The chain carries TRBV5-6 and TRBJ2-5; tentatively, D is TRBD2 (5 bases). This TCR came from a person aged 18 to 75 in good health. The specimen sequenced was blood. CDR3 bases: TGTGCCAGCAGCTTGAACCCGGCGGGTCAAGAGACCCAGTACTTC. Protein product: CASSLNPAGQETQYF.